This is a list of T cell receptor beta chains from one sample in a study of blood T cells in healthy people across ages. Each CDR3 protein gets one entry after TCRdb re-called the 5' RACE reads with MiXCR. The sample yields 1.5 million to 2 million distinct CDR3 sequences, roughly 50% seen once. The sample was blood. The receptors originated from a middle-aged woman in good health. CDR3s include the opening cysteine and the closing phenylalanine or tryptophan. A D gene is named only where the DNA matches it firmly. A clone size is listed for some rows: how often the clone was seen (once, few, many), or a class if it is expanded.

>few|TRBJ1-6|15|NA|TRBV20-1
CSASTWPGYNSPLHF
TGCAGTGCTTCGACGTGGCCCGGCTATAATTCACCCCTCCACTTT
>NA|TRBJ2-1|17|TRBD1|TRBV4-2
CASSQLIPGQGAYEQFF
TGTGCCAGCAGCCAGCTTATACCGGGACAGGGGGCATATGAGCAGTTCTTC
>few|TRBJ2-7|16|NA|TRBV27
CASSFRGQKSSYEQYF
TGTGCCAGCAGTTTTCGGGGCCAGAAGAGCTCCTACGAGCAGTACTTC
>once|TRBJ2-5|14|NA|TRBV5-1
CASSAGQIEGTQYF
TGCGCCAGCAGCGCAGGACAGATCGAGGGGACCCAGTACTTC
>NA|TRBJ2-7|14|NA|TRBV20-1
CSAPVGEPSYEQYF
TGCAGTGCTCCCGTGGGGGAGCCGTCCTACGAGCAGTACTTC
>NA|TRBJ2-7|15|NA|TRBV6-5
CASRFRDTSSYEQYF
TGTGCCAGCAGATTCAGGGACACAAGCTCCTACGAGCAGTACTTC
>NA|TRBJ2-7|15|TRBD1|TRBV6-2/TRBV6-3
CASSEPGQGVYEQYF
TGTGCCAGCAGCGAACCGGGACAGGGCGTGTACGAGCAGTACTTC
>NA|TRBJ2-7|14|NA|TRBV5-1
CASSVERGTYEQYF
TGCGCCAGCAGCGTGGAACGGGGCACCTACGAGCAGTACTTC
>few|TRBJ2-5|13|NA|TRBV20-1
CSKTRPWGETQYF
TGCAGTAAAACCCGCCCCTGGGGAGAGACCCAGTACTTC
>few|TRBJ1-5|13|NA|TRBV6-5
CASSITANQPQHF
TGTGCCAGCAGCATAACCGCCAATCAGCCCCAGCATTTT
>NA|TRBJ1-4|14|NA|TRBV4-2
CASSPAGVGEKLFF
TGTGCCAGCAGCCCTGCAGGGGTGGGTGAAAAACTGTTTTTT
>few|TRBJ2-1|15|NA|TRBV28
CASSGPHDSYNEQFF
TGTGCCAGCAGCGGGCCGCACGACTCCTACAATGAGCAGTTCTTC
>once|TRBJ1-4|15|TRBD1|TRBV15
CATSIQTGGREKLFF
TGTGCCACCAGCATTCAGACAGGGGGGCGCGAAAAACTGTTTTTT
>few|TRBJ2-5|14|TRBD2|TRBV28
CASRTSGNQETQYF
TGTGCCAGCCGGACTAGCGGGAACCAAGAGACCCAGTACTTC
>NA|TRBJ2-1|14|NA|TRBV20-1
CSASPRDLYNEQFF
TGCAGTGCTAGTCCCCGGGACTTATACAATGAGCAGTTCTTC
>NA|TRBJ2-1|13|NA|TRBV3-1
CASSPKTSLGQFF
TGTGCCAGCAGCCCTAAGACTAGTCTGGGGCAGTTCTTC
>once|TRBJ1-4|15|NA|TRBV7-2
CASSKGPGADEKLFF
TGTGCCAGCAGCAAAGGGCCGGGTGCGGACGAAAAACTGTTTTTT
>NA|TRBJ2-3|18|TRBD2|TRBV7-2
CASSPWTSGGASADTQYF
TGTGCCAGCAGCCCCTGGACTAGCGGGGGGGCTAGCGCAGATACGCAGTATTTT
>NA|TRBJ2-3|13|NA|TRBV20-1
CSSPGARPDTQYF
TGCAGTTCGCCCGGGGCGCGACCAGATACGCAGTATTTT
>NA|TRBJ1-5|13|NA|TRBV11-2
CASSLDRGTPQHF
TGTGCCAGCAGCTTAGATCGCGGAACACCCCAGCATTTT
>few|TRBJ2-7|14|TRBD1|TRBV29-1
CSVAPGQGAYEQYF
TGCAGCGTTGCCCCGGGGCAGGGGGCCTACGAGCAGTACTTC
>NA|TRBJ2-4|13|NA|TRBV28
CASSSPGSNIQYF
TGTGCCAGCAGCTCACCGGGGTCGAACATTCAGTACTTC
>NA|TRBJ2-1|15|TRBD1|TRBV4-1
CASSQTRDRGTEQFF
TGCGCCAGCAGCCAAACCCGGGACAGGGGGACTGAGCAGTTCTTC
>NA|TRBJ2-1|16|TRBD2|TRBV5-1
CASSFQAGSPYNEQFF
TGCGCCAGCAGCTTCCAAGCGGGGAGCCCTTACAATGAGCAGTTCTTC
>NA|TRBJ2-1|12|NA|TRBV9
CASGPGRNEQFF
TGTGCCAGCGGCCCTGGCAGGAATGAGCAGTTCTTC
>NA|TRBJ2-3|11|NA|TRBV7-6
CASSMRDSEYF
TGTGCCAGCAGCATGCGGGATTCGGAGTATTTT
>NA|TRBJ2-7|16|TRBD1|TRBV7-6
CASSLYGQANAYEQYF
TGTGCCAGCAGCTTATACGGACAGGCGAATGCCTACGAGCAGTACTTC
>many|TRBJ2-7|14|TRBD1|TRBV5-1
CASSFRTGEYEQYF
TGCGCCAGCAGCTTCCGGACAGGGGAGTACGAGCAGTACTTC
>NA|TRBJ1-4|17|NA|TRBV7-4
CASTIFGGSTGNEKLFF
TGTGCCAGCACTATCTTCGGAGGGTCTACGGGAAATGAAAAACTGTTTTTT
>few|TRBJ2-3|15|NA|TRBV5-1
CASSLGDKVADTQYF
TGCGCCAGCAGCTTGGGGGACAAGGTCGCAGATACGCAGTATTTT
>once|TRBJ2-3|14|NA|TRBV20-1
CSARGGTWVDTQYF
TGCAGTGCTAGAGGGGGGACGTGGGTGGATACGCAGTATTTT
>NA|TRBJ2-1|15|TRBD2|TRBV7-2
CASSIGVPRGNEQFF
TGTGCCAGCAGCATAGGGGTACCGCGGGGGAATGAGCAGTTCTTC
>NA|TRBJ2-7|13|NA|TRBV28
CASSVSTDRRQYF
TGTGCCAGCAGTGTTTCAACCGACAGGAGGCAGTACTTC
>NA|TRBJ1-1|15|TRBD1|TRBV20-1
CSARGQGNSNTEAFF
TGCAGTGCGAGGGGACAGGGGAACTCGAACACTGAAGCTTTCTTT
>NA|TRBJ1-2|15|NA|TRBV15
CATSRDKLLYSGYTF
TGTGCCACCAGCAGAGATAAACTCCTCTATTCTGGCTACACCTTC
>NA|TRBJ2-1|12|NA|TRBV12-3/TRBV12-4
CASSFTWNEQFF
TGTGCCAGCAGTTTTACGTGGAATGAGCAGTTCTTC
>few|TRBJ2-7|16|TRBD1|TRBV5-1
CATGIETGDTSYEQYF
TGCGCCACCGGAATAGAGACAGGGGACACCTCCTACGAGCAGTACTTC
>NA|TRBJ2-3|15|NA|TRBV27
CASSKGKFAGDTQYF
TGTGCCAGCAGTAAGGGGAAGTTCGCGGGGGATACGCAGTATTTT
>few|TRBJ1-1|14|NA|TRBV5-1
CASSLQATNTEAFF
TGCGCCAGCAGCCTCCAGGCCACGAACACTGAAGCTTTCTTT
>NA|TRBJ1-2|14|TRBD1|TRBV7-2
CASSSDRGGFGYTF
TGTGCCAGCAGCTCGGACAGGGGGGGATTTGGCTACACCTTC
>few|TRBJ2-1|14|NA|TRBV20-1
CSARGQLTYNEQFF
TGCAGTGCTAGAGGACAGCTCACCTACAATGAGCAGTTCTTC
>NA|TRBJ2-3|15|TRBD2|TRBV28
CASSSLAGGFYTQYF
TGTGCCAGCAGTTCTCTAGCGGGGGGGTTCTATACGCAGTATTTT
>NA|TRBJ2-2|18|TRBD2|TRBV7-2
CASSLGGLAGFSIGELFF
TGTGCCAGCAGCTTGGGGGGACTAGCGGGGTTTTCAATCGGGGAGCTGTTTTTT
>few|TRBJ2-1|15|TRBD2|TRBV28
CASRGAGGLGNEQFF
TGTGCCAGCAGGGGGGCGGGGGGCTTGGGGAATGAGCAGTTCTTC
>once|TRBJ1-2|14|NA|TRBV28
CASSPTGLGDGYTF
TGTGCCAGCAGCCCAACAGGGTTAGGTGATGGCTACACCTTC
>few|TRBJ2-5|16|NA|TRBV25-1
CASGKGAAGGTETQYF
TGTGCCAGCGGAAAAGGGGCCGCAGGAGGGACGGAGACCCAGTACTTC
>few|TRBJ1-1|14|NA|TRBV29-1
CSVVDGGFGTEAFF
TGCAGCGTTGTGGACGGCGGGTTTGGCACTGAAGCTTTCTTT
>NA|TRBJ2-1|14|NA|TRBV20-1
CSPRPGQRAYEQFF
TGCAGTCCAAGACCGGGACAGCGGGCCTACGAGCAGTTCTTC
>NA|TRBJ1-2|15|NA|TRBV12-3/TRBV12-4
CASSLEGGPSDGYTF
TGTGCCAGCAGTTTGGAGGGGGGGCCTAGTGATGGCTACACCTTC
>NA|TRBJ2-4|14|NA|TRBV7-2
CASSLVIDKNIQYF
TGTGCCAGCAGCTTAGTGATAGATAAAAACATTCAGTACTTC
>NA|TRBJ2-2|14|TRBD2|TRBV20-1
CSAQTSGLPGELFF
TGCAGTGCCCAGACTAGCGGCTTGCCCGGGGAGCTGTTTTTT
>NA|TRBJ2-1|13|NA|TRBV6-5
CASRPVAYNEQFF
TGTGCCAGCAGACCCGTTGCCTACAATGAGCAGTTCTTC
>NA|TRBJ2-1|18|TRBD2|TRBV6-2/TRBV6-3
CASSYSSWTSGKDNEQFF
TGTGCCAGCAGTTACTCCTCTTGGACTAGCGGGAAAGACAATGAGCAGTTCTTC
>NA|TRBJ1-4|16|TRBD1|TRBV5-1
CASSLTSGTGLEKLFF
TGCGCCAGCAGCTTGACCTCCGGGACAGGGTTAGAAAAACTGTTTTTT
>NA|TRBJ2-7|17|TRBD1|TRBV29-1
CSVLYPRDRGGSYEQYF
TGCAGCGTTCTATACCCTCGGGACAGGGGTGGCTCCTACGAGCAGTACTTC
>NA|TRBJ1-2|15|NA|TRBV5-1
CASSLRRGTNYGYTF
TGCGCCAGCAGCTTGCGTAGGGGCACAAACTATGGCTACACCTTC
>NA|TRBJ1-1|13|NA|TRBV28
CASSTPGPSGAFF
TGTGCCAGCAGTACCCCTGGACCGTCGGGGGCTTTCTTT